This T cell receptor (beta chain) originates from a study of human T cells and chemical hapten exposure. About the study: Chiefly women, the patients showed alopecia areata, totalis or universalis.

This clonotype was recorded at least ten times. Within the library, unique molecular identifiers were attached to each individual cDNA molecule. TCRdb ran MiXCR on the RACE reads and lists one entry per CDR3 protein. Seen here are tens of thousands of distinct CDR3 sequences, roughly 13% observed once, and the top ten hold around 5.8%. Germline CDR1 is DFQATT and CDR2 is SNEGSKA (reference sequence). The CDR3 is 15 residues long. V was cut by 0 bases and J by 4 bases, with 13 bases left in between. Time point specified: patch test 3, about 24 weeks after DPC sensitization. Treatment in this sample: therapeutic diphenylcyclopropenone sensitization with weekly scalp DPC.

The J gene is TRBJ2-1, the V gene TRBV20-1; no clear D gene. The origin of this receptor is a woman aged 45-60 years with alopecia areata. Some clones in this sample may be carry-over from other donors' samples. The sequenced sample was whole blood, obtained in connection with sensitization to the hapten diphenylcyclopropenone (DPC). The CDR3 spells CSARDRTNRYNEQFF. For the CDR3, the DNA is TGCAGTGCTAGAGACCGGACCAACCGTTACAATGAGCAGTTCTTC.